This T cell receptor beta chain was captured in a study of blood T cell repertoires in COVID-19 (TCRdb year 2020). Study-wide context: The collaborator samples originated in the United States, Italy and Spain and spanned the acute and convalescent phases of COVID-19. Where available, HLA class I and class II types were obtained from metadata supplied by the sample provider rather than from assay-based typing. Samples were obtained from the ongoing ImmuneRACE study (first 160 participants) and from about 1,300 subjects provided by 6 global collaborators. Deeply sampled blood TCRbeta repertoires from subjects exposed to, actively infected with, or recovered from COVID-19 were included in the dataset. The repertoires were released in a freely available public database intended as a resource for research on the immune response to SARS-CoV-2. Nearly every sample came with metadata listing a de-identified subject ID, COVID-19 status, age in years and sex. The material from the prospective study consisted of cDNA or gDNA derived from T cells, B-cell-depleted T cells, or PBMCs.

The immunoSEQ Assay, a bias-controlled multiplex PCR, was used to amplify TCRbeta CDR3 regions from genomic DNA. In the paper's pipeline: The number of nucleated cells in each sample was estimated by amplification of reference gene primers within the assay. To quantify the absolute abundance of each unique TCRbeta CDR3 rearrangement, sequence reads were collapsed and filtered. For each sample, productive Simpson clonality was calculated by taking the square root of Simpson's diversity index across productive rearrangements. TCRdb provides this immuneACCESS table in a form limited to in-frame rearrangements. Some clones are lacking; in checked studies, under half of them reflect an unresolved V gene, and why the rest are absent is not known. V, J and clone size were drawn from that table, and D and trimming were deduced from the DNA. Across this sample there are about 100,000 clones, with 80% to 90% seen only once. The top ten hold 15% to 20% of the sample.

For this clone: No cognate antigen has been identified for it. No base quality information exists; no much larger clone differs at one position.

Beyond this particular receptor, the publication reports: The quantity of clinical and demographic metadata differed by source and by participant and was supplied without curation.

The collaborating institutions used their own protocols to collect whole blood in K2EDTA tubes. For TCRbeta analysis, collaborator samples were shipped as frozen whole blood, as isolated PBMCs, or as DNA extracted from either sample type. CDR3 length: 14 amino acids, cysteine to phenylalanine. CDR3 DNA only is kept here, 42 bases in frame from base 1. CDR1 MDHEN and CDR2 SYDVKM are derived from the germline V gene. V has 6 bases trimmed and J has 4 bases trimmed; junction bases matching no gene number 8. The chain is encoded by TRBV28 joined to TRBJ2-7; TRBD2 aligns with 8 central bases. The sample consisted of peripheral blood. The receptor was isolated from a human donor in a cohort sampled during active COVID-19. The CDR3 corresponds to CASSERERRYEQYF. The nucleotides read TGTGCCAGCAGCGAGCGGGAGAGAAGGTACGAGCAGTACTTC.